What follows are 2 T cell receptor beta chains derived from one specimen sequenced in a study of CD8+ T cells in alopecia areata. In each case, RNA was isolated and then reverse transcribed into cDNA as the sequencing template. Using immunoSEQ multiplex PCR, the repertoire was profiled, and TCRdb retains in-frame clones only, with some absent. There are approximately 180,000 clones in the sample; roughly 63% occur only once, and around 1.8% lies in the top ten. The material sequenced was CD4+ T cells sorted from blood, taken at week 0. The receptors originated from a human donor with alopecia areata.

The chain couples TRBV2 to TRBJ2-3, with 10 positions matching TRBD1. The CDR3 is 15 amino acids. Germline V gene lookup returns CDR1 SNHLY and CDR2 FYNNEI. J lost 7 bases, V lost 6 bases, and 10 bases had no gene match. Here the CDR3 reads CASSESATGGNTQYF. The CDR3 coding sequence is TGTGCCAGCAGCGAGTCCGCGACAGGGGGCAATACGCAGTATTTT.

This clone has only a few counts. The chain employs TRBV9 and TRBJ1-1; TRBD1 agrees at 8 bases. Germline-derived CDR1 and CDR2 are SGDLS and YYNGEE. This CDR3 spans 13 amino acids. V shed 3 bases and J 7 bases; nucleotides not matched to a gene: 5. The DNA of the CDR3 is TGTGCCAGCAGCGGCAGGGGGCGAGGTGAAGCTTTCTTT. This sequence encodes CASSGRGRGEAFF. The complete variable domain, with remaining parts taken from reference TRBV9 and TRBJ1-1, reads DSGVTQTPKHLITATGQRVTLRCSPRSGDLSVYWYQQSLDQGLQFLIQYYNGEERAKGNILERFSAQQFPDLHSELNLSSLELGDSALYFCASSGRGRGEAFFGQGTRLTVV.